The 17 T cell receptor beta chains below were found in one sample sequenced in a study of beta chain features in type 1 diabetes. Study-level points and caveats: In every one of the four CD4+ subsets, TCRB CDR3s were moderately but significantly shorter in Type 1 diabetes patients.

Of the isolated RNA, all was reverse transcribed, and so the sequenced material was expressed TCRB transcripts. TCRdb's copy holds only in-frame clones and misses some; the assay was immunoSEQ multiplex PCR. The sample contains approximately 260,000 clones, about 23% of which appear only once. The antigens of these receptors remain unknown. The source material was naive CD4+ T cells from blood. The receptors here all came from a woman in her twenties or thirties with type 1 diabetes.

This clone has a handful of counts. The chain links TRBV28 to TRBJ2-1; D remains ambiguous. Germline loops: CDR1 MDHEN, CDR2 SYDVKM. The V gene lost 2 bases and the J gene lost 9 bases, with 11 bases spanning the gap. The CDR3 runs to 13 residues. In nucleotides, the CDR3 is TGTGCCAGCAGTTTAAGTCAGATTCTTGAGCAGTTCTTC. Translated: CASSLSQILEQFF.

This rearrangement joins TRBV2 to TRBJ2-7, with D perhaps matching TRBD2 (6 bases). The length of the CDR3 is 13 residues. The germline V gene encodes CDR1 SNHLY and CDR2 FYNNEI. Trimming removed 9 bases from V and 3 bases from J, with 15 bases in between. CDR3 protein: CARRRAGVYEQYF. The CDR3 DNA is TGTGCCAGAAGGAGGGCCGGGGTCTACGAGCAGTACTTC.

There are a few counts of this clone. The DNA of the CDR3 is TGCAGCGTTGGGCAGGGTTACTACGAGCAGTACTTC. Its protein product is CSVGQGYYEQYF. J is TRBJ2-7 and V is TRBV29-1; possible D gene TRBD1, 5 bases. The CDR3 loop spans 12 amino acids. Trimming left V 4 bases short and J 3 bases short, with 10 bases between. CDR1 SQVTM and CDR2 ANQGSEA come from the germline V gene.

This chain connects TRBV20-1 to TRBJ2-7; tentative D call: TRBD1 (6 bases). The V and J ends lost 6 bases and 3 bases respectively, with 9 bases between them. The CDR3 totals 11 residues. The germline V gene encodes CDR1 DFQATT and CDR2 SNEGSKA (reference sequence). DNA for the CDR3: TGCAGTGCGACAGGAAACTACGAGCAGTACTTC. This codes for CSATGNYEQYF.

The V gene is TRBV4-2, the J gene TRBJ1-5; the D is unclear. From germline, CDR1 is LGHNA and CDR2 YNFKEQ. This CDR3 spans 15 amino acids. V lost 0 bases and J lost 7, with 13 bases in between. CDR3 bases: TGTGCCAGCAGCCAAGAGTTGGAGATAGTCCAGCCCCAGCATTTT. Its translation is CASSQELEIVQPQHF.

The rearrangement joins TRBV7-2 to TRBJ1-4, with 8 bases that match TRBD1. After removal of 6 bases from V and 8 bases from J, the junction contained 11 bases not matched to a gene. Germline CDR1 and CDR2: SGHTA and FQGNSA. CDR3 length: 15 residues. In DNA, the CDR3 is TGTGCCAGCAGGTCTCCTAGGACAGGGAGGGAAAAACTGTTTTTT. Translating it yields CASRSPRTGREKLFF.

This clone was recorded a few times. The gene calls are TRBV4-2 and TRBJ1-3; 8 nucleotides match TRBD1. This CDR3 contains 15 residues. CDR1 LGHNA and CDR2 YNFKEQ come from the germline V gene. V lost 0 bases, J lost 4 bases, and 2 bases stayed unmatched. The CDR3 nucleotides are TGTGCCAGCAGCCAAGAACAGGGGGAAGGAAACACCATATATTTT. Encoded protein: CASSQEQGEGNTIYF.

J is TRBJ2-1 and V is TRBV18, with 7 bases that match TRBD2. The CDR3 is 14 residues long. V was pared by 6 bases and J by 4 bases, with 6 bases of the junction left unmatched. The germline V gene has CDR1 KGHSH and CDR2 LQKENI. CDR3 in DNA: TGTGCCAGCTCGGGCCAGCGGGATTACAATGAGCAGTTCTTC. Translated, it gives CASSGQRDYNEQFF.

This clone was observed a handful of times. This same CDR3 is encoded by further DNA sequences in the sample. The chain couples TRBV9 to TRBJ2-1; 10 bases align to TRBD2. The germline V gene has CDR1 SGDLS and CDR2 YYNGEE. The length of the CDR3 is 15 residues. After removal of 4 bases from V and 4 bases from J, the junction contained 5 bases not matched to a gene. CDR3 nucleotide sequence: TGTGCCAGCAGCCCCAGGACTAGCGGTTACAATGAGCAGTTCTTC. Translated: CASSPRTSGYNEQFF.

This clone was counted only a few times. The chain has TRBV23-1 and TRBJ2-6; no reliable D call. TRBV23-1 is labeled an ORF, and its function is uncertain. Trimming left V 4 bases short and J 0 bases short, with 13 bases between. CDR3 length: 17 amino acids. CDR3 protein: CASSLNRRSSGANVLTF. The CDR3 coding sequence is TGCGCCAGCAGTCTAAATCGACGGAGCTCTGGGGCCAACGTCCTGACTTTC.

V and J are TRBV23-1 and TRBJ2-2; TRBD1 aligns across 7 bases. TRBV23-1 is placed among ORFs of uncertain function. The CDR3 has 13 residues. V trimming: 11 bases; J trimming: 3 bases; junction bases outside the gene matches: 6. CDR3 sequence (DNA): TGCGCCCGCAAGAGGGGGCACACCGGGGAGCTGTTTTTT. Its translation: CARKRGHTGELFF.

The CDR3 here is CSVEDGDNQPQHF. The CDR3, as DNA: TGCAGCGTTGAAGATGGAGACAATCAGCCCCAGCATTTT. This chain joins TRBV29-1 and TRBJ1-5; D uncertain. CDR1 is SQVTM and CDR2 is ANQGSEA in the germline V gene. The V and J ends lost 0 bases and 3 bases respectively, with 6 bases between them. The length of the CDR3 is 13 residues.

The chain combines TRBV7-2 with TRBJ2-1; a possible D gene is TRBD2 (6 bases). In germline, CDR1 is SGHTA, CDR2 FQGNSA. The CDR3 extends over 13 amino acids. The ends were cut back, 4 bases at V and 9 bases at J, with 13 bases in the middle. This CDR3 reads CASSSWTGGEQFF. The CDR3 DNA follows: TGTGCCAGCAGCTCCTGGACCGGGGGTGAGCAGTTCTTC. The complete variable domain, with remaining parts taken from reference TRBV7-2 and TRBJ2-1, reads GAGVSQSPSNKVTEKGKDVELRCDPISGHTALYWYRQSLGQGLEFLIYFQGNSAPDKSGLPSDRFSAERTGGSVSTLTIQRTQQEDSAVYLCASSSWTGGEQFFGPGTRLTVL.

In this sample, this clone turned up a few times. The gene calls are TRBV25-1 and TRBJ2-7; 11 bases are a match to TRBD1. Germline values: CDR1 MGHDK, CDR2 SYGVNS. This CDR3 has 14 residues. V shed 9 bases, J shed 2 bases, and the junction held 6 bases outside the gene matches. CDR3 bases: TGTGCCAGTACCGGGGACAGGGGGACCTACGAGCAGTACTTC. It translates to CASTGDRGTYEQYF.

In the case of this clone: At one end the junction does not follow the germline gene, possibly because of a read error. The chain uses TRBV9 and TRBJ1-2; maybe TRBD1 (6 bases). The CDR3 sequence is 11 residues long. Per germline, CDR1 SGDLS and CDR2 YYNGEE. The CDR3 is CASSGDRSFSF. The CDR3 DNA reads TGTGCCAGCAGCGGCGACAGGTCCTTCTCCTTC.

V gene TRBV9 combines with J gene TRBJ2-1; TRBD2 aligns across 8 bases. The CDR3 covers 16 residues. Trimming at V came to 1 base and at J to 0 bases, leaving 3 bases not matched to a gene. Germline loops: CDR1 SGDLS, CDR2 YYNGEE. CDR3 sequence: CASSVLSGISYNEQFF. Written as DNA, the CDR3 is TGTGCCAGCAGCGTACTTAGCGGGATCTCCTACAATGAGCAGTTCTTC.

The rearrangement links TRBV28 to TRBJ1-2; D is uncertain. Germline-derived CDR1 and CDR2 are MDHEN and SYDVKM. The V and J ends lost 6 bases and 4 bases respectively, with 9 bases between them. The CDR3 loop spans 12 amino acids. In DNA form, the CDR3 reads TGTGCCAGCAGGATCCGGGGCTATGGCTACACCTTC. Translated, it gives CASRIRGYGYTF.